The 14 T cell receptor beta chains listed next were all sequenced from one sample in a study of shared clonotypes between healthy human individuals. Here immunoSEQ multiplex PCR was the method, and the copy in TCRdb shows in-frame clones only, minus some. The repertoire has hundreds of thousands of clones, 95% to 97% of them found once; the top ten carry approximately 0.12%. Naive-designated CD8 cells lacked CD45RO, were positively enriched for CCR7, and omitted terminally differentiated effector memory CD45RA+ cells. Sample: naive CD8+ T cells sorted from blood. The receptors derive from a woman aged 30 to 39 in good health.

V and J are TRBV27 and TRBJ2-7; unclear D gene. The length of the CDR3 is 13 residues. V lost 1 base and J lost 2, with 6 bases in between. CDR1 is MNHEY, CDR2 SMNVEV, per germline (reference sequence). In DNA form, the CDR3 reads TGTGCCAGCAGTTTATTAGGTGCCTACGAGCAGTACTTC. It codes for CASSLLGAYEQYF.

The CDR3 sequence is CASSYSGGGETQYF. The DNA of the CDR3 is TGTGCCAGCAGTTACTCTGGGGGAGGAGAGACCCAGTACTTC. The V and J genes are TRBV6-5 and TRBJ2-5; D is perhaps TRBD2 (6 bases). Trimming stripped 0 bases from V and 4 bases from J, with 9 bases between. Germline values: CDR1 MNHEY, CDR2 SVGAGI. The CDR3 has 14 residues.

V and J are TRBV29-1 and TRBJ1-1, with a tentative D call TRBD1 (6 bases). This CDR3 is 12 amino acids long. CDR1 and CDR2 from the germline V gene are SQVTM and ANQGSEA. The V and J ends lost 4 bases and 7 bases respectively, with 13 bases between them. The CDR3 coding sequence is TGCAGCGTTGTACGCCGGGACATTGAAGCTTTCTTT. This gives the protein CSVVRRDIEAFF.

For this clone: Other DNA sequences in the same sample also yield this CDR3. CDR3 sequence (DNA): TGTGCCAGCAGCGTTAGCGGGAGGGCTTACAATGAGCAGTTCTTC. It translates to CASSVSGRAYNEQFF. The chain is built from TRBV9 and TRBJ2-1; TRBD2 agrees at 11 bases. The CDR3 has 15 amino acids. Losses at the gene ends were 2 bases for V and 4 bases for J; bases not matched to a gene: 2. Germline assignment: CDR1 SGDLS and CDR2 YYNGEE.

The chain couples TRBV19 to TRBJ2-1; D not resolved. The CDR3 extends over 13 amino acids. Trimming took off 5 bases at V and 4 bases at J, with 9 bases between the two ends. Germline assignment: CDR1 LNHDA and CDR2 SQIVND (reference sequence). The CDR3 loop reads CASSVSPYNEQFF. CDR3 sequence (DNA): TGTGCCAGTAGTGTGAGCCCTTACAATGAGCAGTTCTTC.

CDR3 region: CASSFRQGGSTDTQYF. CDR3 nucleotides: TGTGCCAGCAGTTTCCGACAAGGGGGGAGCACAGATACGCAGTATTTT. The V and J genes are TRBV27 and TRBJ2-3; D is perhaps TRBD1 or TRBD2 (6 bases each). The CDR3 is 16 amino acids. Trimming shortened V by 3 bases and J by 0 bases, and 13 bases separated the two germline ends. CDR1 and CDR2 (germline): MNHEY, SMNVEV (reference sequence).

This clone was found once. CDR3 protein: CASSPSMGDSTDTQYF. CDR3 coding DNA: TGTGCCAGCAGCCCAAGCATGGGAGATAGCACAGATACGCAGTATTTT. This chain uses TRBV4-2 with TRBJ2-3; maybe TRBD2 (5 bases). Germline assignment: CDR1 LGHNA and CDR2 YNFKEQ. The CDR3 runs to 16 residues. V was trimmed by 4 bases and J by 0 bases, leaving 14 bases between them.

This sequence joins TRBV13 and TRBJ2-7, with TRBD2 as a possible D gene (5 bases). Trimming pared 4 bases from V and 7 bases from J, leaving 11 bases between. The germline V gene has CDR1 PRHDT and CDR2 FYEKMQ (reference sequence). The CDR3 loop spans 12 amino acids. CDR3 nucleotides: TGTGCCAGCAGCTCCCGACCGGGGGAGCAGTACTTC. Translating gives CASSSRPGEQYF. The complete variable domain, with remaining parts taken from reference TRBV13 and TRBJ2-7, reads AAGVIQSPRHLIKEKRETATLKCYPIPRHDTVYWYQQGPGQDPQFLISFYEKMQSDKGSIPDRFSAQQFSDYHSELNMSSLELGDSALYFCASSSRPGEQYFGPGTRLTVT.

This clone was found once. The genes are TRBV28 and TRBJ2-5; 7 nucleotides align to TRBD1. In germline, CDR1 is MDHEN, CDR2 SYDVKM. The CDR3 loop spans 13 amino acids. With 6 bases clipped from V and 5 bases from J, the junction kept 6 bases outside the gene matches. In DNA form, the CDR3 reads TGTGCCAGCAGCCCCGACAGGGTTGAGACCCAGTACTTC. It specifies CASSPDRVETQYF.

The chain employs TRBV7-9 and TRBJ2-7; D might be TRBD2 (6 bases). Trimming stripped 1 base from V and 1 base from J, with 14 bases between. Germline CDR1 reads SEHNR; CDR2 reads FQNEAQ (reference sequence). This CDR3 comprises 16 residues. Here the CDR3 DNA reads TGTGCCAGCAGCTTAGTTACGGGAGCCCTATCCTACGAGCAGTACTTC. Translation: CASSLVTGALSYEQYF.

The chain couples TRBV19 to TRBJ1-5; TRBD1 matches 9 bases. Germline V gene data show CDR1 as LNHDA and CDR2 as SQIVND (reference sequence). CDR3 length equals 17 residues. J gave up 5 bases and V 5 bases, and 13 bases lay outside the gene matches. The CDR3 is CASSPYGTGKGYQPQHF. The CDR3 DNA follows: TGTGCCAGTAGTCCGTATGGGACAGGGAAAGGTTATCAGCCCCAGCATTTT.

Written as DNA, the CDR3 is TGTGCCAGCAGCAATTGGACAGGGAATTCTGAAGCTTTCTTT. Amino acid sequence: CASSNWTGNSEAFF. This rearrangement joins TRBV7-2 to TRBJ1-1; 8 bases line up with TRBD1. The CDR3 has 14 amino acids. Trimming cost V 5 bases and J 6 bases; bases outside gene matches: 8. The germline gives CDR1 SGHTA, CDR2 FQGNSA.

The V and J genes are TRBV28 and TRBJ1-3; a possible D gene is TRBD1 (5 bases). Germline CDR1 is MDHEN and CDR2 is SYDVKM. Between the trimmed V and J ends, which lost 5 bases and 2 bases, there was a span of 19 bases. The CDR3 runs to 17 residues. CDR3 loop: CASSPPLGGGTGNTIYF. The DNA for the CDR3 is TGTGCCAGCAGTCCCCCCTTGGGGGGAGGGACTGGAAACACCATATATTTT.

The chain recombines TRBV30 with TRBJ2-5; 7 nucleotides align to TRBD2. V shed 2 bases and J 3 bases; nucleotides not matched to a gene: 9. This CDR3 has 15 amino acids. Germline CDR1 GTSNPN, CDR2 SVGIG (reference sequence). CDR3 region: CAWSHGLGIKETQYF. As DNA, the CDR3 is TGTGCCTGGAGTCACGGACTAGGGATTAAAGAGACCCAGTACTTC.